A selection of T cell receptor beta chains follows, all from one sample in a study of CD8+CD57+ T cells in acquired aplastic anemia. TCRdb redid the calling of the reads with MiXCR, one entry per CDR3 protein. The table includes around 150,000 distinct CDR3 sequences, about 48% detected once. Sequencing input: sorted CD4+, CD8+, or CD8+CD57+ T cells (not recorded which) from PBMCs. These receptors came from a human donor in good health. CDR3s include the opening cysteine and the closing phenylalanine or tryptophan. A D gene is named only where the DNA matches it firmly. Where a row states a size, it is once, few, many or the class of an expanded clone; other rows omit it.

size	V	J	length	D	CDR3	DNA
many	TRBV20-1	TRBJ2-7	14	NA	CSARSVAATYEQYF	TGCAGTGCTAGAAGCGTAGCGGCTACCTACGAGCAGTACTTC
many	TRBV19	TRBJ2-7	15	NA	CASSASSSTSYEQYF	TGTGCCAGTAGTGCCTCGAGCTCGACCTCCTACGAGCAGTACTTC
NA	TRBV24-1	TRBJ2-5	16	NA	CATSDPGEGPQETQYF	TGTGCCACCAGTGATCCAGGGGAGGGTCCTCAAGAGACCCAGTACTTC
many	TRBV7-9	TRBJ2-1	11	NA	CASSFGHGQFF	TGTGCCAGCAGCTTCGGGCACGGGCAGTTCTTC
NA	TRBV4-1	TRBJ2-3	20	TRBD2	CASSQEPIRGLRELTDTQYF	TGCGCCAGCAGCCAAGAGCCAATTAGGGGTTTGCGGGAGCTCACAGATACGCAGTATTTT
NA	TRBV7-2	TRBJ2-1	13	NA	CASSSWGTDEQFF	TGTGCCAGCAGCTCCTGGGGGACGGATGAGCAGTTCTTC
NA	TRBV24-1	TRBJ2-5	14	NA	CATSRGAYQETQYF	TGTGCCACCAGTAGGGGGGCGTACCAAGAGACCCAGTACTTC
few	TRBV10-3	TRBJ1-1	14	TRBD1	CAIRQGIGNTEAFF	TGTGCCATCCGACAGGGGATCGGGAACACTGAAGCTTTCTTT
many	TRBV10-3	TRBJ2-1	14	TRBD1	CAIRTGTGYNEQFF	TGTGCCATCAGGACCGGGACAGGGTACAATGAGCAGTTCTTC
NA	TRBV10-3	TRBJ1-1	14	NA	CAISYSSGTGEAFF	TGTGCCATCAGTTACTCGTCGGGTACGGGTGAAGCTTTCTTT
many	TRBV20-1	TRBJ1-3	11	NA	CSAFSGNTIYF	TGCAGTGCCTTCTCTGGAAACACCATATATTTT
many	TRBV20-1	TRBJ2-5	15	TRBD1	CSGGGGGVVQETQYF	TGCAGTGGAGGGGGCGGTGGGGTCGTACAAGAGACCCAGTACTTC
many	TRBV12-3/TRBV12-4	TRBJ2-7	14	TRBD1	CASSLAGGGYEQYF	TGTGCCAGCAGTTTGGCAGGGGGCGGCTACGAGCAGTACTTC
many	TRBV10-3	TRBJ2-1	17	TRBD2	CAISESKSGGALNEQFF	TGTGCCATCAGTGAGTCGAAAAGCGGGGGGGCTCTCAATGAGCAGTTCTTC
NA	TRBV25-1	TRBJ2-1	15	TRBD2	CASRTAGGSYNEQFF	TGTGCCAGCAGGACAGCGGGAGGGTCCTACAATGAGCAGTTCTTC
NA	TRBV20-1	TRBJ2-3	14	NA	CSASSRTQADTQYF	TGCAGTGCCAGCAGTAGGACCCAAGCAGATACGCAGTATTTT
NA	TRBV6-5	TRBJ2-7	14	NA	CASSSLVSTYEQYF	TGTGCCAGCAGTTCCCTTGTATCGACCTACGAGCAGTACTTC
many	TRBV5-6	TRBJ2-5	12	NA	CASRIAKETQYF	TGTGCCAGCAGGATAGCCAAAGAGACCCAGTACTTC
many	TRBV20-1	TRBJ1-2	12	NA	CSATLPTAGYTF	TGCAGTGCTACCCTCCCGACAGCTGGCTACACCTTC
many	TRBV12-3/TRBV12-4	TRBJ2-5	15	TRBD2	CASGTSGDGLETQYF	TGTGCCAGCGGGACTAGCGGGGACGGTTTGGAGACCCAGTACTTC
many	TRBV10-3	TRBJ1-5	14	TRBD1	CAISEGQGAQPQHF	TGTGCCATCAGTGAGGGACAGGGGGCTCAGCCCCAGCATTTT
few	TRBV6-1	TRBJ2-1	15	TRBD2	CASRTLAVSYNEQFF	TGTGCCAGCAGGACACTAGCGGTCTCCTACAATGAGCAGTTCTTC
NA	TRBV6-1	TRBJ1-2	14	NA	CASSRNQGPHGYTF	TGTGCCAGCAGTAGAAATCAGGGACCCCATGGCTACACCTTC
many	TRBV7-3	TRBJ1-1	15	TRBD1	CASSLKSGGNTEAFF	TGTGCCAGCAGCTTAAAGTCAGGGGGGAACACTGAAGCTTTCTTT
NA	TRBV7-8	TRBJ2-1	11	NA	CASSLGAEQFF	TGTGCCAGCAGCTTAGGCGCTGAGCAGTTCTTC
NA	TRBV11-2	TRBJ2-7	17	NA	CASSLDWASGRGYEQYF	TGTGCCAGCAGCTTAGATTGGGCCTCAGGAAGGGGATACGAGCAGTACTTC
few	TRBV20-1	TRBJ2-3	11	NA	CSAGRTDTQYF	TGCAGTGCTGGCCGCACAGATACGCAGTATTTT
NA	TRBV27	TRBJ2-7	15	NA	CASSWAGTTSYEQYF	TGTGCCAGCAGTTGGGCCGGGACGACTTCCTACGAGCAGTACTTC
NA	TRBV20-1	TRBJ1-1	14	NA	CSASSQVRRPEAFF	TGCAGTGCCAGCAGTCAGGTGAGGAGGCCTGAAGCTTTCTTT
few	TRBV7-8	TRBJ2-3	13	NA	CASSSSGTDTQYF	TGTGCCAGCAGCTCCTCGGGAACAGATACGCAGTATTTT
NA	TRBV6-5	TRBJ2-7	13	NA	CASSYEGTYEQYF	TGTGCCAGCAGTTACGAGGGCACCTACGAGCAGTACTTC
NA	TRBV9	TRBJ2-5	15	NA	CASSVEGGGTETQYF	TGTGCCAGCAGCGTAGAAGGGGGAGGGACAGAGACCCAGTACTTC
many	TRBV7-6	TRBJ2-3	12	NA	CASSSAGDTQYF	TGTGCCAGCAGTTCGGCTGGAGATACGCAGTATTTT
many	TRBV7-3	TRBJ2-7	14	NA	CASSLTGGGTEQYF	TGTGCCAGCAGCTTAACAGGGGGGGGAACCGAGCAGTACTTC
NA	TRBV15	TRBJ1-6	15	NA	CATSSRTVSDSPLHF	TGTGCCACCAGCAGCAGGACAGTCTCAGATTCACCCCTCCACTTT
few	TRBV25-1	TRBJ2-3	18	TRBD2	CASSPRWGVPGGADTQYF	TGTGCCAGCAGTCCGCGGTGGGGGGTACCGGGAGGGGCGGATACGCAGTATTTT
NA	TRBV7-9	TRBJ1-2	12	TRBD1	CASSSDRGGYTF	TGTGCCAGCAGCTCAGACAGGGGTGGCTACACCTTC
few	TRBV24-1	TRBJ2-5	13	TRBD1	CATREGRTGTQYF	TGTGCCACCAGGGAAGGGCGGACAGGTACCCAGTACTTC
many	TRBV6-6	TRBJ1-3	12	NA	CASRPQGNTIYF	TGTGCCAGCAGACCACAGGGAAACACCATATATTTT
NA	TRBV20-1	TRBJ1-5	16	TRBD1	CSASAGQGARNQPQHF	TGCAGTGCTAGTGCGGGACAGGGGGCGCGGAATCAGCCCCAGCATTTT
many	TRBV5-4	TRBJ1-6	15	NA	CASSLALGSNSPLHF	TGTGCCAGCAGCTTGGCCCTGGGGAGTAATTCACCCCTCCACTTT
NA	TRBV7-6	TRBJ2-2	16	TRBD2	CASSLGVTGGSGELFF	TGTGCCAGCAGCTTAGGGGTAACGGGAGGTTCCGGGGAGCTGTTTTTT
NA	TRBV6-1	TRBJ2-5	13	NA	CASRNWAEETQYF	TGTGCCAGCAGGAATTGGGCCGAGGAGACCCAGTACTTC
NA	TRBV29-1	TRBJ1-2	14	NA	CSVVYRVWGYGYTF	TGCAGCGTTGTTTACAGGGTGTGGGGGTATGGCTACACCTTC
many	TRBV7-3	TRBJ2-3	14	NA	CASSGLAGTDTQYF	TGTGCCAGCAGCGGATTAGCGGGCACAGATACGCAGTATTTT
many	TRBV6-1	TRBJ2-7	13	NA	CASTVQGNYEQYF	TGTGCCAGCACTGTACAGGGAAACTACGAGCAGTACTTC